These T cell receptor beta chains were read from a single sample in a study of early T cells in non-severe SARS-CoV-2 infection. TCRdb itself ran the 5' RACE reads through MiXCR, one entry per CDR3 protein. This table holds 46,000 or so distinct CDR3 sequences, under 9.5% found once. The material sequenced was whole blood. Receptors were obtained from an adult who was a healthcare worker with PCR-confirmed SARS-CoV-2 infection or an uninfected control (not recorded which). Each CDR3 is given with its conserved first and last residue. D genes are given only for firm matches. Not every row has a clone size; where given, it reads once, few, many or a size class.

v_gene	d_gene	abundance	j_gene	CDR3aa	CDR3nt
TRBV28	TRBD1	many	TRBJ1-4	CASSFRQGPQNF	TGTGCCAGCAGTTTCAGACAGGGACCCCAAAATTTT
TRBV4-3	.	.	TRBJ2-7	CASSLQSTSYEQYF	TGCGCCAGCAGCCTTCAGTCAACCTCCTACGAGCAGTACTTC
TRBV5-4	.	few	TRBJ2-3	CASSSKTDTDTQYF	TGTGCCAGCAGCTCCAAGACGGACACAGATACGCAGTATTTT
TRBV6-2/TRBV6-3	.	few	TRBJ1-5	CASSRALSNQPQHF	TGTGCCAGCAGTCGGGCCCTTAGCAATCAGCCCCAGCATTTT
TRBV2	TRBD2	.	TRBJ2-5	CASSEREGETQYF	TGTGCCAGCAGTGAGCGGGAGGGGGAGACCCAGTACTTC
TRBV20-1	TRBD1	few	TRBJ1-2	CSASPSPMTGWHGYTF	TGCAGTGCTAGTCCCTCCCCAATGACAGGGTGGCATGGCTACACCTTC
TRBV30	TRBD2	few	TRBJ2-3	CAWSVFGLATDTQYF	TGTGCCTGGAGTGTTTTCGGACTAGCAACAGATACGCAGTATTTT
TRBV6-2/TRBV6-3	.	many	TRBJ2-6	CASSFTSGANVLTF	TGTGCCAGCAGTTTTACCTCTGGGGCCAACGTCCTGACTTTC
TRBV7-9	.	few	TRBJ2-1	CASSLALGAYNEQFF	TGTGCCAGCAGCTTAGCCTTAGGGGCCTACAATGAGCAGTTCTTC
TRBV9	.	.	TRBJ1-2	CASSVYFTPTTNYGYTF	TGTGCCAGCAGCGTGTATTTCACTCCCACAACTAACTATGGCTACACCTTC
TRBV20-1	.	many	TRBJ2-3	CSAIGPASTDTQYF	TGCAGTGCTATTGGACCGGCTAGCACAGATACGCAGTATTTT
TRBV15	.	many	TRBJ1-2	CATSRIPGSSLYGYTF	TGTGCCACCAGCAGAATTCCGGGTAGCAGTCTCTATGGCTACACCTTC
TRBV7-9	.	many	TRBJ2-3	CASTAFTGLGDTQYF	TGTGCCAGCACCGCTTTCACCGGGTTGGGAGATACGCAGTATTTT
TRBV27	.	few	TRBJ2-3	CASSLGGFGDTQYF	TGTGCCAGCAGTTTAGGAGGGTTCGGAGATACGCAGTATTTT
TRBV4-3	.	.	TRBJ2-7	CASSQDRGGYEQYF	TGCGCCAGCAGCCAAGACAGGGGGGGCTACGAGCAGTACTTC
TRBV7-2	TRBD1	.	TRBJ2-7	CASSLGSGTAYEQYF	TGTGCCAGCAGCTTAGGATCCGGGACAGCCTACGAGCAGTACTTC
TRBV20-1	.	few	TRBJ2-3	CSAARQDTQYF	TGCAGTGCTGCCCGGCAAGATACGCAGTATTTT
TRBV4-1	.	.	TRBJ1-5	CASSQDGDSNQPQHF	TGCGCCAGCAGCCAAGATGGGGATTCCAATCAGCCCCAGCATTTT
TRBV6-5	TRBD2	.	TRBJ2-1	CASSYSPLAENYNEQFF	TGTGCCAGCAGTTACTCCCCACTAGCGGAAAATTACAATGAGCAGTTCTTC
TRBV6-5	.	.	TRBJ1-6	CASSSWSNSPLHF	TGTGCCAGCAGTTCGTGGAGTAATTCACCCCTCCATTTT
TRBV20-1	.	.	TRBJ2-5	CSASAGLVFGETQYF	TGCAGTGCTAGTGCAGGGTTGGTCTTTGGGGAGACCCAGTACTTC
TRBV28	.	.	TRBJ2-5	CASSYNRVFETQYF	TGTGCCAGCAGTTATAACAGGGTGTTCGAGACCCAGTACTTC
TRBV27	.	few	TRBJ2-3	CASSLSWGERTDTQYF	TGTGCCAGCAGTTTATCATGGGGGGAACGCACAGATACGCAGTATTTT
TRBV2	.	.	TRBJ1-4	CASSEPRDEKLFF	TGTGCCAGCAGTGAACCCAGGGACGAAAAACTGTTTTTT
TRBV20-1	.	many	TRBJ1-4	CSARDGQGGEKLFF	TGCAGTGCTAGAGATGGGCAGGGCGGTGAAAAACTGTTTTTT
TRBV20-1	.	many	TRBJ2-2	CSARDSVAGELFF	TGCAGTGCTAGAGATTCCGTAGCTGGGGAGCTGTTTTTT
TRBV7-6	TRBD1	.	TRBJ1-6	CASSETGVNSPLHF	TGTGCCAGCAGCGAGACAGGGGTCAATTCACCCCTCCACTTT
TRBV7-2	.	.	TRBJ2-1	CASSADSNKQFF	TGTGCCAGCAGCGCAGACAGCAACAAGCAGTTCTTC
TRBV5-4	TRBD1	.	TRBJ2-2	CASSTDRGRTGELFF	TGTGCCAGCAGCACGGACAGGGGGCGCACCGGGGAGCTGTTTTTT
TRBV5-1	.	many	TRBJ2-5	CASSLAIRGLQETQYF	TGCGCCAGCAGCTTGGCGATTAGGGGCCTTCAAGAGACCCAGTACTTC
TRBV20-1	.	many	TRBJ1-6	CSATVSWGPLHF	TGCAGTGCTACGGTCTCATGGGGGCCCCTCCACTTT
TRBV25-1	TRBD1	many	TRBJ2-7	CASDRDSNYEQYF	TGTGCCAGTGACCGGGACAGCAACTACGAGCAGTACTTC
TRBV10-1	.	.	TRBJ2-4	CASSDGRRNIQYF	TGCGCCAGCAGTGATGGTAGACGGAACATTCAGTACTTC
TRBV24-1	.	few	TRBJ1-2	CATSDLNRPPYGYTF	TGTGCCACCAGTGATTTGAACCGGCCCCCCTATGGCTACACCTTC
TRBV4-3	TRBD2	many	TRBJ2-1	CASSQGSGETYNEQFF	TGCGCCAGCAGCCAAGGGAGCGGGGAGACCTACAATGAGCAGTTCTTC
TRBV29-1	TRBD2	few	TRBJ2-3	CSVAGGTLTDTQYF	TGCAGCGTTGCGGGGGGAACCCTCACAGATACGCAGTATTTT
TRBV4-3	TRBD2	few	TRBJ2-7	CASSQDRWEGSEQYF	TGCGCCAGCAGCCAAGATCGGTGGGAGGGTAGCGAGCAGTACTTC
TRBV6-7	.	.	TRBJ2-7	CASSIETSYEQYF	TGTGCCAGCAGCATCGAGACCTCCTACGAGCAGTACTTC
TRBV6-5	.	.	TRBJ2-5	CASSFTGETQYF	TGTGCCAGCAGTTTCACGGGGGAGACCCAGTACTTC
TRBV20-1	.	.	TRBJ2-1	CSARGDFVVF	TGCAGTGCTAGAGGGGACTTTGTGGTCTTC
TRBV6-5	.	few	TRBJ2-2	CASRGWGHKAGELFF	TGTGCCAGCAGGGGCTGGGGGCATAAGGCCGGGGAGCTGTTTTTT
TRBV20-1	.	many	TRBJ2-7	CSARDMRHFSYEQYF	TGCAGTGCTAGAGATATGAGACACTTCTCCTACGAGCAGTACTTC
TRBV7-9	.	many	TRBJ2-4	CASSFSDIQYF	TGTGCCAGCAGCTTCTCTGACATTCAGTACTTC